This T cell receptor beta chain comes out of a study of long-term antiretroviral therapy in people with HIV. The samples, holding 1-10 million cryopreserved PBMC, were thawed before DNA extraction was carried out. From germline, CDR1 is MGHRA and CDR2 YSYEKL. The CDR3 is made up of 18 amino acids. V lost 2 bases and J lost 4; bases outside the gene matches: 15. Samples were assayed with immunoSEQ v3.0 at survey level. In sequencing, roughly 35,000-50,000 T-cell genomes per sample were targeted. Repertoires were generated with immunoSEQ multiplex PCR, while TCRdb's copy carries only in-frame clones and drops some. The sample carries around 26,000 clones, 65% to 85% recorded once.

The source was unsorted PBMCs, collected approximately 4.1 years after starting antiretroviral therapy. This TCR was recovered from a man aged 25-45 years with HIV. This chain uses TRBV4-1 with TRBJ1-2; 8 bases agree with TRBD1. CDR3 bases: TGCGCCAGCAGCCAACTTTGGACAGGGAATGGGCAATCCTATGGCTACACCTTC. Translated: CASSQLWTGNGQSYGYTF.